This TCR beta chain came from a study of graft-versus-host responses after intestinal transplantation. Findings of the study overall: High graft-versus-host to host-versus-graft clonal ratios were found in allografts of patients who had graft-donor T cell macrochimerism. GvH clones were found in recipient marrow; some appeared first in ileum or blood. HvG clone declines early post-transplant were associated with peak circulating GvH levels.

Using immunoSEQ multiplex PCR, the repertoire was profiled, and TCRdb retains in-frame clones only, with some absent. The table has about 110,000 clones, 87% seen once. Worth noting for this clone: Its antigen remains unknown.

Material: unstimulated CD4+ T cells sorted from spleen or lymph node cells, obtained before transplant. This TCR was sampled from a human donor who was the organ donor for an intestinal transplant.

The CDR3 sequence: CASSRLSTPSEQYF. CDR3 DNA sequence: TGTGCCAGCAGTCGCCTTAGCACCCCAAGCGAGCAGTACTTC. The V call is TRBV6-5, the J call TRBJ2-7; D not resolved. The germline V gene has CDR1 MNHEY and CDR2 SVGAGI. Trimming removed 5 bases from V and 6 bases from J, with 17 bases in between. The CDR3 is made up of 14 amino acids.